The text below deals with one T cell receptor (beta chain). The antigen remains unidentified. The record originates from a study of cytomegalovirus exposure and HLA in healthy donors. Study-wide context: For the approximately 400 genotyped donors, 65% to 90% fell within the Caucasian-associated ancestry cluster.

Regarding the study as a whole: Researchers counted 180 or so TCR beta chains as cytomegalovirus-associated.

The germline gives CDR1 SGHNT, CDR2 YYREEE (reference sequence). The CDR3 spans 16 residues. The ends lost 4 bases at V and 3 bases at J; junction bases unmatched: 9. In the PCR, 60 Vbeta and 13 Jbeta primers were used. In the original workflow: There were 80 million to 95 million unique TCR beta chains by a later count, and 10 million to 12 million of them were shared. Assay: immunoSEQ multiplex PCR; the TCRdb copy retains only in-frame clones and omits some. D and trimming come from the DNA, and the V and J calls and clone size come from that table. The table includes around 170,000 clones, roughly four fifths detected once.

The sequenced sample was PBMCs. The gene calls are TRBV5-4 and TRBJ2-1, with 8 bases identical to TRBD2. This clonotype was sampled from a man aged 35-49 years in good health and CMV-seronegative. The CDR3 DNA is TGTGCCAGCAGCCCGGGGAGCGGGAGTAACTACAATGAGCAGTTCTTC. Residues: CASSPGSGSNYNEQFF.